This passage covers 5 T cell receptor beta chains from one sample sequenced in a study of patients and donors after allogeneic stem cell transplantation. TCRdb reprocessed the RT-PCR reads with MiXCR, giving one entry per CDR3 protein. The table shows some 92,000 distinct CDR3 sequences, with under 50% occurring only once. Sequenced: blood, either unsorted or a sorted T cell fraction (not recorded which). These receptors came from a human donor who was either an allogeneic HSCT recipient or a stem cell or donor lymphocyte infusion donor (not recorded which). It is not recorded whose cells these are; they may come from a transplant donor.

The gene calls are TRBV20-1 and TRBJ1-1, with 7 bases identical to TRBD1. CDR1 is DFQATT and CDR2 is SNEGSKA in the germline V gene (reference sequence). With 6 bases clipped from V and 0 bases from J, the junction kept 4 bases outside the gene matches. This CDR3 region has 13 residues. CDR3 protein: CSAVQGMNTEAFF. The CDR3 coding sequence is TGCAGTGCAGTACAGGGGATGAACACTGAAGCTTTCTTT.

This clonotype was counted a few times. The rearrangement uses TRBV20-1 and TRBJ1-6; maybe TRBD1 (5 bases). Per germline, CDR1 DFQATT and CDR2 SNEGSKA (reference sequence). The CDR3 is made up of 16 amino acids. Trimming shortened V by 1 base and J by 5 bases, and 15 bases separated the two germline ends. The CDR3 spells CSARGYNSRDNSPLHF. In DNA form, the CDR3 reads TGCAGTGCTAGAGGGTATAACAGCAGGGATAATTCACCCCTCCACTTT.

In this sample, this clonotype turned up a few times. V and J are TRBV20-1 and TRBJ1-5; D is uncertain. Deletions cut 5 bases from V and 0 bases from J, with 17 bases between. Germline CDR1 and CDR2: DFQATT and SNEGSKA (reference sequence). The CDR3 has 16 residues. CDR3 coding DNA: TGCAGTGCTTCGATGGGAGGGTTATATAGCAATCAGCCCCAGCATTTT. Translated, it gives CSASMGGLYSNQPQHF.

This clonotype was seen a few times. The rearrangement links TRBV2 to TRBJ2-7; no clear D gene. V was trimmed by 5 bases and J by 2 bases, leaving 13 bases between them. This CDR3 comprises 14 residues. CDR1 and CDR2 from the germline V gene are SNHLY and FYNNEI. This CDR3 is CASSRFPNAYEQYF. In nucleotides, the CDR3 is TGTGCCAGCAGTCGGTTTCCAAATGCCTACGAGCAGTACTTC.

This rearrangement joins TRBV7-2 to TRBJ2-2, with 8 bases matching TRBD2. The ends lost 7 bases at V and 3 bases at J; junction bases unmatched: 13. Germline CDR1 and CDR2: SGHTA and FQGNSA. This CDR3 is built from 17 residues. DNA of the CDR3: TGTGCCAGCACCCTAGCCTGGGGGCGGGAGGACACCGGGGAGCTGTTTTTT. Protein product: CASTLAWGREDTGELFF.